The clone carrying this TCR beta chain was counted a few times. The V end was cut by 5 bases, the J end by 3 bases, with 16 bases between. CDR3 length: 15 amino acids. Germline CDR1 MNHEY, CDR2 SMNVEV (reference sequence). The data originate from a study of somatic mutations in cytotoxic T cells in rheumatoid arthritis. Sequenced by immunoSEQ multiplex PCR; TCRdb stores in-frame clones only, minus some. The data contain 20,000 to 25,000 clones, 75% to 80% of them seen just once; the ten biggest clones take up around 11%. The rearrangement joins TRBV27 to TRBJ1-2; no clear D. The sequence was obtained from an adult with rheumatoid arthritis. The sequencing sample was made of CD8+ T cells sorted from blood. CDR3 bases: TGTGCCAGCAGTCCGCGCCGGACGGGGTACTATGGCTACACCTTC. Protein: CASSPRRTGYYGYTF.